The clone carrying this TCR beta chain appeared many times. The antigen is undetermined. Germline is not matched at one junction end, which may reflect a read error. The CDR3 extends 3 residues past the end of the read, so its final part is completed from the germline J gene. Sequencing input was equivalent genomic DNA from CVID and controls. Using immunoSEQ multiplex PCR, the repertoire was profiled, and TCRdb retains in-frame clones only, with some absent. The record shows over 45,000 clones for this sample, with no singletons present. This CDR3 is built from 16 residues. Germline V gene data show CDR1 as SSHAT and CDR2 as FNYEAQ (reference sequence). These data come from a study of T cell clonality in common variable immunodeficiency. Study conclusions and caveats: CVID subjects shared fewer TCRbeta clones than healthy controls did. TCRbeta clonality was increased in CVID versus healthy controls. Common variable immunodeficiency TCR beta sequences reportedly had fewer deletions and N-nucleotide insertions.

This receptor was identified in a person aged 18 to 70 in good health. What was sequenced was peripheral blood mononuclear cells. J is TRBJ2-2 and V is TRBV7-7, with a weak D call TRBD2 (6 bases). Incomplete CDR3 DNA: TGTGCTAGCAGCTTAATGGTTAGCGGTAACACCGGGGAG. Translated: CASSLMVSGNTGE. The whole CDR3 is CASSLMVSGNTGELFF. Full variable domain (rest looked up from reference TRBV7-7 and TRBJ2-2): GAGVSQSPRYKVTKRGQDVTLRCDPISSHATLYWYQQALGQGPEFLTYFNYEAQPDKSGLPSDRFSAERPEGSISTLTIQRTEQRDSAMYRCASSLMVSGNTGELFFGEGSRLTVL.